This T cell receptor beta chain is from a study of early T cells in non-severe SARS-CoV-2 infection (dated by TCRdb to the early 2020s). For the study in its entirety: Because TCR sequencing relied on bulk RNA taken from unsorted whole blood, pairing of alpha and beta chains was not possible. Overall study outcomes, separate from this receptor: VDJdb matching was skewed toward anti-spike CD8 responses and likely underestimated virus-specific expansions, missing private and CD4 specificities.

Libraries were prepared through 5' RACE. The reads were generated on a NextSeq 500. The TCR library protocol attached unique molecular identifiers to individual cDNA molecules to correct for sequencing error and PCR bias. Both TCR alpha and beta chains were sequenced, and tight co-correlation was observed between alpha and beta sequence abundances in each sample. In the original analysis: Decombinator V4 was used to annotate the V gene, J gene and CDR3 of the TCR sequences. Expanded TCRs were defined as changing significantly between any two time points under a Poisson model with p below 0.0001. TCR abundances were normalised to the total number of TCRs sequenced per sample and expressed as counts per million. TRAV1-2 paired with TRAJ12, TRAJ20 or TRAJ33 defined MAIT TCRs, while TRAV10 paired with TRAJ18 defined iNKT TCRs. A search of VDJdb, accessed on 1 November 2021, was run for TCRs annotated to CMV, EBV and SARS-CoV-2, with TCRs annotated for multiple antigens excluded. The public sequencing data were trimmed at Q25 with fastp and processed into clonotypes with MiXCR by TCRdb, which kept only in-frame beta chains. Every CDR3 protein is listed once, alongside the most common genes and DNA of its rows. The V and J calls come from TCRdb's annotation, not from the publication. A total of approximately 64,000 distinct CDR3 sequences appear in this sample, 18% of them only once. About 8.2% of the sample rests with the top ten.

The CDR3 spans 13 residues, from the cysteine through the phenylalanine. Only CDR3 DNA is held: 39 bases, read in frame from base 1. From the germline V gene, CDR1 is MGHDK and CDR2 is SYGVNS. V is reduced by 1 base and J by 4 bases, leaving a spacing of 5 bases between them. In regard to this clonotype: Its binding antigen is unknown. Base qualities were left out, and no much larger clone turns up one base away.

Set within a cohort of healthcare workers in London, UK, this nested case-control study involved weekly PCR testing of nasopharyngeal swabs along with blood sampling. Between 23 and 31 March 2020, the week of the UK lockdown, healthcare workers were enrolled and then followed up weekly for as long as 16 weeks. The clonotype comes from an adult who was a healthcare worker with PCR-confirmed SARS-CoV-2 infection or an uninfected control (not recorded which). The chain couples TRBV25-1 to TRBJ1-5; confidence is insufficient to name the D gene. The source was whole blood, collected at baseline. In nucleotide form, the sequence is TGTGCCAGCAGTGAATTTGGGAATCAGCCCCAGCATTTT. Its protein reads: CASSEFGNQPQHF. The full variable domain, with segments outside the CDR3 supplied by the reference TRBV25-1 and TRBJ1-5 proteins, appears as EADIYQTPRYLVIGTGKKITLECSQTMGHDKMYWYQQDPGMELHLIHYSYGVNSTEKGDLSSESTVSRIRTEHFPLTLESARPSHTSQYLCASSEFGNQPQHFGDGTRLSIL.